These 32 T cell receptor beta chains were all obtained from the same sample, sequenced in a study of Graves' ophthalmopathy and Graves' hyperthyroidism. Amplification targeted the TCR beta CDR3 regions, with RNA transcripts as the source material. Amplification began with first-round RT-PCR using HTBI primers, then second-round multiplex PCR was performed. MiXCR, run by TCRdb on the multiplex PCR reads, gives a single entry per CDR3 protein. The table lists 900,000 to 1,200,000 distinct CDR3 sequences, about 38% of them singletons. Sequencing used peripheral blood or thyroid tissue (not recorded which). Receptors were obtained from an adult man with Graves' hyperthyroidism.

The chain links TRBV11-3 to TRBJ2-3, with 8 nucleotides matching TRBD2. The CDR3 contains 15 residues. Germline assignment: CDR1 SGHNT and CDR2 YENEEA. The V and J ends lost 5 bases and 1 base, in that order; junction bases with no gene match: 5. The CDR3 DNA is TGTGCCAGCAGCACCGGGACTAGGGGCACAGATACGCAGTATTTT. This gives the protein CASSTGTRGTDTQYF.

This clonotype was counted at least ten times. This chain links TRBV20-1 with TRBJ2-7; 7 bases are shared with TRBD1. Unmatched junction bases numbered 2, after V lost 6 bases and J lost 6 bases. Germline V gene lookup returns CDR1 DFQATT and CDR2 SNEGSKA (reference sequence). This CDR3 contains 10 residues. DNA of the CDR3: TGCAGTGCCCGGACAGGCGAGCAGTACTTC. Translated, it gives CSARTGEQYF.

This clonotype was detected many times. The rearrangement uses TRBV20-1 and TRBJ2-7; D gene ambiguous. The V gene lost 2 bases and the J gene lost 7 bases, with 18 bases spanning the gap. Germline V gives CDR1 DFQATT, CDR2 SNEGSKA (reference sequence). This CDR3 has 14 amino acids. CDR3 residues: CSARISTKIREQYF. Here the CDR3 DNA reads TGCAGTGCTAGAATTTCCACCAAGATTAGAGAGCAGTACTTC.

This clonotype was seen a few times. The J gene is TRBJ1-5, the V gene TRBV24-1; unclear D gene. With 9 bases removed from V and 4 bases from J, the gap between germline ends came to 15 bases. The length of the CDR3 is 14 residues. Germline CDR1 and CDR2: KGHDR and SFDVKD. CDR3 residues: CATGVWRPNQPQHF. As DNA, the CDR3 is TGTGCCACCGGTGTGTGGCGGCCAAATCAGCCCCAGCATTTT.

The chain joins TRBV29-1 to TRBJ2-2; either TRBD1 or TRBD2 may fit D (6 bases each). The germline gives CDR1 SQVTM, CDR2 ANQGSEA. The CDR3 totals 14 residues. Trimming took off 4 bases at V and 5 bases at J, with 14 bases between the two ends. CDR3 bases: TGCAGCGTTGTTGGGGGCGGGATAACCGGGGAGCTGTTTTTT. Translation gives CSVVGGGITGELFF.

The chain combines TRBV5-8 with TRBJ2-5; D is perhaps TRBD1 (6 bases). V was pared by 4 bases and J by 5 bases, with 18 bases between. Germline CDR1 and CDR2: SGHTS and YDEGEE. The CDR3 covers 15 residues. The CDR3 bases are TGTGCCAGCAGCGGTGAGGCTGGGGGCCGGGAGACCCAGTACTTC. Translation: CASSGEAGGRETQYF.

The rearrangement links TRBV5-4 to TRBJ1-1; D unclear. This CDR3 has 14 amino acids. Between the trimmed V and J ends, which lost 0 bases and 5 bases, there was a span of 11 bases. Germline lookup yields CDR1 SGHNT and CDR2 YYREEE (reference sequence). The CDR3 nucleotides read TGTGCCAGCAGCTTGGGGCAGGAGCGGACTGAAGCTTTCTTT. Protein sequence: CASSLGQERTEAFF. The full variable domain, in which reference TRBV5-4 and TRBJ1-1 provide the parts outside the CDR3, is ETGVTQSPTHLIKTRGQQVTLRCSSQSGHNTVSWYQQALGQGPQFIFQYYREEENGRGNFPPRFSGLQFPNYSSELNVNALELDDSALYLCASSLGQERTEAFFGQGTRLTVV.

This clonotype was seen repeatedly, ten times or more. This sequence joins TRBV12-3 or TRBV12-4 and TRBJ1-4, with a possible D match to TRBD1 (5 bases). CDR3 size: 14 residues. Between the trimmed V and J ends, which lost 5 bases and 6 bases, there was a span of 13 bases. The CDR3 reads CASSPGRGDEKLFF. The CDR3 DNA is TGTGCCAGCAGTCCCGGACGGGGGGATGAAAAACTGTTTTTT.

Details on this clonotype: One base away lies a much larger clone, so this may be a sequencing read error. The chain has TRBV2 and TRBJ1-5; 8 bases are shared with TRBD1. CDR1 and CDR2 from the germline V gene are SNHLY and FYNNEI. CDR3 length equals 15 residues. The CDR3 bases are TGTGCCAGCAGTACCACCTCAGGGGGCAATCAGCCCCGGCATTTT. Its protein is CASSTTSGGNQPRHF.

This clonotype was picked up many times. The chain uses TRBV2 and TRBJ1-5, with unresolved D. This CDR3 contains 15 residues. CDR1 and CDR2 from the germline V gene are SNHLY and FYNNEI. The V end was cut by 6 bases, the J end by 2 bases, with 14 bases between. The CDR3 DNA reads as TGTGCCAGCAGAACCGACCCCGGGGGCAATCAGCCCCAGCATTTT. Amino acids: CASRTDPGGNQPQHF.

This chain uses TRBV7-2 with TRBJ2-5; 7 bases are a match to TRBD1. Losses at the gene ends were 2 bases for V and 6 bases for J; bases not matched to a gene: 6. The CDR3 has 14 amino acids. In germline, CDR1 is SGHTA, CDR2 FQGNSA. CDR3 loop: CASSLRQGRQTQYF. CDR3 in DNA: TGTGCCAGCAGCTTAAGACAGGGACGCCAGACCCAGTACTTC.

Concerning this clonotype itself: At one end, the junction sequence differs from germline, possibly due to a read error. J is TRBJ1-5 and V is TRBV7-2, with a possible D match to TRBD1 (6 bases). Per germline, CDR1 SGHTA and CDR2 FQGNSA. The CDR3 length is 15 residues. This CDR3 reads CASSLGHRANQPQHF. The CDR3 nucleotides are TGCGCCAGCAGCTTAGGCCACAGGGCCAATCAGCCCCAGCATTTT.

The CDR3 DNA is TGTGCCAGTCGGCTAGCGGGAAGACAACTATTGTACGAGCAGTACTTC. Its translation is CASRLAGRQLLYEQYF. The genes are TRBV28 and TRBJ2-7; TRBD2 matches at 9 bases. The CDR3 totals 16 residues. From germline, CDR1 is MDHEN and CDR2 SYDVKM. V shed 9 bases, J shed 4 bases, and the junction held 16 bases outside the gene matches.

The chain is built from TRBV19 and TRBJ1-1, with TRBD1 as a possible D gene (5 bases). The CDR3 runs 11 residues. With 7 bases removed from V and 13 bases from J, the gap between germline ends came to 16 bases. CDR1 LNHDA and CDR2 SQIVND come from the germline V gene (reference sequence). The CDR3 DNA reads as TGTGCCAGTATGGCAGGGACGAAAGTTTTCTTT. This encodes CASMAGTKVFF.

In this sample, this clonotype turned up a few times. J is TRBJ1-1 and V is TRBV12-3 or TRBV12-4; D remains unclear. The CDR3 runs 12 residues. The CDR3 DNA reads as TGTGCGAGCCAACCTCCCGAGCTTGAAGCTTTCTTT. This encodes CASQPPELEAFF.

This chain links TRBV27 with TRBJ1-2, with a weak D call TRBD1 (5 bases). V was cut by 5 bases and J by 5 bases, with 15 bases left in between. Germline-derived CDR1 and CDR2 are MNHEY and SMNVEV (reference sequence). The CDR3 extends over 14 amino acids. The CDR3 DNA reads TGTGCCAGCAGTCGGGCATGGGGCAAATATGGCTACACCTTC. It yields the protein CASSRAWGKYGYTF.

This clonotype was seen many times. The gene calls are TRBV6-5 and TRBJ1-4, with D tentatively TRBD1 (5 bases). Germline values: CDR1 MNHEY, CDR2 SVGAGI. CDR3 length: 15 residues. Trimming shortened V by 0 bases and J by 6 bases, and 11 bases separated the two germline ends. CDR3 sequence reads: CASSYSYGADEKLFF. The CDR3 coding sequence is TGTGCCAGCAGTTACTCGTACGGGGCGGATGAAAAACTGTTTTTT.

This clonotype was recorded at least ten times. The chain uses TRBV12-3 or TRBV12-4 and TRBJ1-2; the match to TRBD1 covers 7 bases. This CDR3 is built from 13 residues. V gave up 6 bases and J gave up 4 bases; unmatched junction bases: 5. Written as DNA, the CDR3 is TGTGCCAGCAGGCTTCGACAGGGCTATGGCTACACCTTC. Its translation is CASRLRQGYGYTF.

CDR3 sequence: CASSAEHRGTEAFF. In DNA form, the CDR3 reads TGTGCCAGCAGCGCAGAACACAGGGGAACTGAAGCTTTCTTT. The chain is built from TRBV9 and TRBJ1-1, with 7 bases aligning to TRBD1. The length of the CDR3 is 14 residues. CDR1 SGDLS and CDR2 YYNGEE come from the germline V gene. The J segment lost 5 bases and the V segment lost 3 bases, leaving 7 bases of the junction unmatched.

The V gene is TRBV10-3, the J gene TRBJ2-5, with 10 bases identical to TRBD1. CDR1 and CDR2 from the germline V gene are ENHRY and SYGVKD. The junction had 8 bases not matched to a gene; V was cut back by 5 bases and J by 5 bases. This CDR3 spans 15 amino acids. CDR3 amino acids: CAISTGTGVGETQYF. For the CDR3, the DNA is TGTGCCATCAGTACCGGGACAGGGGTGGGGGAGACCCAGTACTTC.

This clonotype was seen at least ten times. The chain uses TRBV12-3 or TRBV12-4 and TRBJ1-1; D might be TRBD1 (6 bases). The CDR3 has 15 amino acids. V lost 3 bases and J 1 base, leaving 12 bases between the germline ends. The CDR3 loop is CASSFLGRGNTEAFF. The CDR3 coding sequence is TGTGCCAGCAGTTTTTTAGGCAGGGGGAACACTGAAGCTTTCTTT.

This clonotype came up a few times. The junction differs from germline at one of its ends, possibly a read error. The CDR3 nucleotides read TGCGCCAGCACCTTGGGGGGCTTAAGCTCCTACGAGCAGTACTTC. Its protein is CASTLGGLSSYEQYF. V and J are TRBV5-1 and TRBJ2-7; D assignment may be TRBD1 or TRBD2 (6 bases each). The CDR3 has 15 residues. Germline V gene sequence: CDR1 SGHRS, CDR2 YFSETQ.

The CDR3 loop is CASRREFKDEQYF. The CDR3 region has the DNA TGTGCCAGCAGGAGGGAGTTTAAGGACGAGCAGTACTTC. The rearrangement uses TRBV28 and TRBJ2-7; possibly TRBD2 for D (5 bases). The CDR3 length is 13 residues. Germline V gene lookup returns CDR1 MDHEN and CDR2 SYDVKM. V was shortened by 6 bases and J by 5 bases, with 14 bases between the two germline ends.

The chain couples TRBV27 to TRBJ1-6; 10 bases agree with TRBD1. This CDR3 has 16 amino acids. Looked up from germline, CDR1 is MNHEY and CDR2 is SMNVEV (reference sequence). V lost 6 bases and J lost 10; bases outside the gene matches: 12. CDR3 residues: CASSSPAGTGESPLHF. The CDR3 bases are TGTGCCAGCAGCTCACCCGCCGGGACAGGGGAGTCACCCCTCCACTTT.

This clonotype has a count of ten or more. This chain joins TRBV19 and TRBJ1-5; D gene ambiguous. V was pared by 5 bases and J by 0 bases, with 14 bases between. Germline assignment: CDR1 LNHDA and CDR2 SQIVND (reference sequence). There are 16 residues in the CDR3. The CDR3 nucleotides read TGTGCCAGTAGTCCAAACCCAGGATATAGCAATCAGCCCCAGCATTTT. Translation: CASSPNPGYSNQPQHF.

The chain has TRBV15 and TRBJ2-7, with a possible D match to TRBD1 (6 bases). The length of the CDR3 is 13 residues. From germline, CDR1 is LNHNV and CDR2 YYDKDF (reference sequence). V gave up 4 bases and J gave up 11 bases, with 18 bases separating them. CDR3 sequence reads: CATSIPPRGAEYF. As DNA, the CDR3 is TGTGCCACCAGCATCCCGCCCAGGGGTGCGGAGTACTTC.

This chain uses TRBV10-1 with TRBJ1-1, with D possibly being TRBD1 (6 bases). Trimming removed 3 bases from V and 11 bases from J, with 13 bases in between. CDR1 and CDR2 (germline): WNHNN, SYGVQD (reference sequence). CDR3 size: 12 residues. CDR3 sequence (DNA): TGCGCCAGCAGTGATGAAGGGGGTGAGGCTTTCTTT. Translated: CASSDEGGEAFF.

This clonotype was seen a few times. The chain recombines TRBV4-1 with TRBJ1-2; D is uncertain. This CDR3 is built from 14 residues. V dropped 1 base and J dropped 4 bases, with 10 bases sitting between them. Germline V gene lookup returns CDR1 MGHRA and CDR2 YSYEKL. The CDR3 bases are TGCGCCAGCAGCCAAGCTTCTAAACGCTATGGCTACACCTTC. This sequence encodes CASSQASKRYGYTF.

This clonotype was detected once. This could be a read error, since a much larger clone is one nucleotide away. The chain carries TRBV20-1 and TRBJ1-2; D is ambiguous. V lost 2 bases to trimming and J lost 4 bases, with 5 bases between them. This CDR3 contains 11 residues. Germline values: CDR1 DFQATT, CDR2 SNEGSKA (reference sequence). In nucleotides, the CDR3 is TGCAGTGCTAGACCTATCTATGGCTACACCTTC. It codes for CSARPIYGYTF.

This clonotype was detected only a few times. This chain joins TRBV7-7 and TRBJ2-5; D possibly matches TRBD1 or TRBD2 (5 bases each). The CDR3 has 14 amino acids. Trimming shortened V by 4 bases and J by 5 bases, and 14 bases separated the two germline ends. In germline, CDR1 is SSHAT, CDR2 FNYEAQ (reference sequence). The CDR3 nucleotides are TGTGCCAGCAGCTCTGATGGGGGTCAGGAGACCCAGTACTTC. This translates into CASSSDGGQETQYF.

This chain uses TRBV10-3 with TRBJ2-7; TRBD2 aligns across 11 bases. This CDR3 contains 15 residues. Germline CDR1 is ENHRY and CDR2 is SYGVKD. V lost 10 bases, J lost 4 bases, and 12 bases stayed unmatched. For the CDR3, the DNA is TGTGCCACCGCCGCGGGGGCTAGCGGGAGGTACGAGCAGTACTTC. It yields the protein CATAAGASGRYEQYF.

This clonotype occurred many times. V and J are TRBV2 and TRBJ1-5; TRBD1 is a possible D gene (5 bases). The CDR3 length is 14 residues. The V and J ends lost 7 bases and 4 bases respectively, with 14 bases between them. Looked up from germline, CDR1 is SNHLY and CDR2 is FYNNEI. Here the CDR3 reads CASKLDIGNQPQHF. CDR3 nucleotides: TGTGCCAGCAAGTTGGACATTGGGAATCAGCCCCAGCATTTT.